A selection of T cell receptor beta chains follows, all from one sample in a study of cytomegalovirus exposure and HLA in healthy donors. Here immunoSEQ multiplex PCR was the method, and the copy in TCRdb shows in-frame clones only, minus some. The sample carries about 58,000 clones, more than 75% recorded once. Sequencing was carried out using PBMCs. The receptors were gathered from a man between 18 and 29 years old in good health and CMV-seronegative. CDR3s include the opening cysteine and the closing phenylalanine or tryptophan. Each record gives: V gene, D gene, clone size, J gene, CDR3 protein, CDR3 DNA. A D gene is named only where the DNA matches it firmly. Expanded clones are given a class, and other clones once, few, many or no size at all.

V: TRBV19; D: TRBD2; size: .; J: TRBJ2-7; CDR3: CASSMRLAGGNEQYF; DNA: TGTGCCAGTAGTATGCGACTAGCGGGAGGCAACGAGCAGTACTTC
V: TRBV4-1; D: .; size: .; J: TRBJ2-4; CDR3: CASSQLGLAKNIQYF; DNA: TGCGCCAGCAGCCAGTTGGGACTAGCCAAAAACATTCAGTACTTC
V: TRBV28; D: .; size: .; J: TRBJ2-2; CDR3: CASREDSGELFF; DNA: TGTGCCAGCAGGGAGGATTCCGGGGAGCTGTTTTTT
V: TRBV27; D: .; size: .; J: TRBJ1-5; CDR3: CASSPYGTSNQPQHF; DNA: TGTGCCAGCAGCCCGTACGGTACTAGCAATCAGCCCCAGCATTTT
V: TRBV7-7; D: TRBD2; size: once; J: TRBJ2-1; CDR3: CASSLAGADTKRGSSYNEQFF; DNA: TGTGCTAGCAGCTTAGCGGGGGCCGATACGAAGCGGGGGAGCTCCTACAATGAGCAGTTCTTC
V: TRBV11-3; D: .; size: .; J: TRBJ2-1; CDR3: CASSLGLAPGESEQFF; DNA: TGTGCCAGCAGCTTAGGGCTAGCCCCCGGGGAGAGTGAGCAGTTCTTC
V: TRBV5-1; D: TRBD2; size: .; J: TRBJ2-1; CDR3: CASSLRPSGSNNEQFF; DNA: TGCGCCAGCAGCTTAAGGCCTAGCGGGAGTAACAATGAGCAGTTCTTC
V: TRBV7-6; D: .; size: .; J: TRBJ2-1; CDR3: CASSFYRAAGAKEQFF; DNA: TGTGCCAGCAGCTTCTACAGGGCGGCGGGGGCCAAGGAGCAGTTCTTC
V: TRBV10-3; D: TRBD2; size: .; J: TRBJ2-1; CDR3: CAISEREGEQFF; DNA: TGTGCCATCAGTGAGCGGGAGGGGGAGCAGTTCTTC
V: TRBV2; D: .; size: .; J: TRBJ1-2; CDR3: CARTDRNNNYGYTF; DNA: TGTGCCAGGACTGACAGGAACAATAACTATGGCTACACCTTC
V: TRBV29-1; D: .; size: .; J: TRBJ1-4; CDR3: CSVEDRSLDNEKLFF; DNA: TGCAGCGTTGAAGACCGCAGCCTAGATAATGAAAAACTGTTTTTT
V: TRBV7-6; D: .; size: .; J: TRBJ2-1; CDR3: CASSSRWAGSSEEQFF; DNA: TGTGCCAGCAGCTCCCGTTGGGCTGGGAGCAGCGAGGAGCAGTTCTTC
V: TRBV19; D: .; size: .; J: TRBJ1-2; CDR3: CASSYYGDPYGYTF; DNA: TGTGCCAGTAGTTACTACGGAGATCCCTATGGCTACACCTTC
V: TRBV11-2; D: TRBD1; size: .; J: TRBJ2-7; CDR3: CASSLVWDSYEQYF; DNA: TGTGCCAGCAGCTTAGTTTGGGACAGCTACGAGCAGTACTTC
V: TRBV6-5; D: .; size: once; J: TRBJ1-1; CDR3: CASSYSPSGLKTEAFF; DNA: TGTGCCAGCAGTTACTCACCCTCGGGACTGAAAACTGAAGCTTTCTTT
V: TRBV5-1; D: TRBD1; size: once; J: TRBJ1-1; CDR3: CASRFVDRGDTEAFF; DNA: TGCGCCAGCCGATTTGTGGACAGGGGCGACACTGAAGCTTTCTTT
V: TRBV12-5; D: TRBD1; size: .; J: TRBJ2-7; CDR3: CASGLVRGTAFYEQYF; DNA: TGTGCTAGTGGTTTGGTAAGGGGGACAGCCTTCTACGAGCAGTACTTC
V: TRBV7-9; D: TRBD1; size: .; J: TRBJ1-4; CDR3: CASSLGTGLTNEKLFF; DNA: TGTGCCAGCAGCTTAGGGACAGGACTAACTAATGAAAAACTGTTTTTT
V: TRBV4-2; D: TRBD1; size: .; J: TRBJ2-3; CDR3: CASSQEGQTFADTQYF; DNA: TGTGCCAGCAGCCAAGAGGGACAGACCTTCGCAGATACGCAGTATTTT
V: TRBV5-1; D: .; size: once; J: TRBJ2-7; CDR3: CASSLEQGGSYEQYF; DNA: TGCGCCAGCAGCTTGGAACAGGGCGGATCCTACGAGCAGTACTTC
V: TRBV28; D: .; size: .; J: TRBJ1-4; CDR3: CASSLLGRSTNEKLFF; DNA: TGTGCCAGCAGTTTATTGGGGCGTTCAACTAATGAAAAACTGTTTTTT
V: TRBV7-3; D: TRBD1; size: .; J: TRBJ2-1; CDR3: CASSSGTGGTNEQFF; DNA: TGTGCCAGCAGCTCCGGGACAGGGGGGACCAATGAGCAGTTCTTC
V: TRBV6-6; D: .; size: .; J: TRBJ2-2; CDR3: CASSPGANTGELFF; DNA: TGTGCCAGCAGTCCGGGGGCGAACACCGGGGAGCTGTTTTTT
V: TRBV7-8; D: .; size: .; J: TRBJ2-7; CDR3: CASSLERATYEQYF; DNA: TGTGCCAGCAGCTTAGAGCGGGCGACCTACGAGCAGTACTTC
V: TRBV30; D: .; size: .; J: TRBJ1-4; CDR3: CAWSVGRTNEKLFF; DNA: TGTGCCTGGAGTGTAGGCAGGACAAATGAAAAACTGTTTTTT
V: TRBV9; D: .; size: .; J: TRBJ2-2; CDR3: CASSVSGRWTGELFF; DNA: TGTGCCAGCAGCGTATCTGGGAGATGGACCGGGGAGCTGTTTTTT
V: TRBV6-5; D: TRBD1; size: few; J: TRBJ2-1; CDR3: CASSSQGAYNEQFF; DNA: TGTGCCAGCAGTTCTCAGGGGGCTTACAATGAGCAGTTCTTC
V: TRBV5-6; D: .; size: .; J: TRBJ2-1; CDR3: CVGRRNEQFF; DNA: TGTGTGGGGCGCAGGAATGAGCAGTTCTTC
V: TRBV28; D: .; size: .; J: TRBJ2-3; CDR3: CASSGGLNTDTQYF; DNA: TGTGCCAGCAGTGGGGGCCTCAACACAGATACGCAGTATTTT
V: TRBV14; D: .; size: .; J: TRBJ2-1; CDR3: CASSPRTDSEQFF; DNA: TGTGCCAGCAGCCCCCGGACAGATAGTGAGCAGTTCTTC
V: TRBV4-1; D: TRBD2; size: .; J: TRBJ2-7; CDR3: CASSQDPLAASYEQYF; DNA: TGCGCCAGCAGCCAAGATCCCCTAGCGGCTTCCTACGAGCAGTACTTC
V: TRBV4-1; D: TRBD2; size: .; J: TRBJ2-3; CDR3: CASSRLAGGTDTQYF; DNA: TGCGCCAGCAGCCGACTAGCGGGAGGCACAGATACGCAGTATTTT
V: TRBV11-3; D: TRBD2; size: .; J: TRBJ2-7; CDR3: CASSPLAGGFYEQYF; DNA: TGTGCCAGCAGCCCCCTAGCGGGAGGTTTCTACGAGCAGTACTTC
V: TRBV10-3; D: .; size: few; J: TRBJ1-2; CDR3: CAISDGDYGYTF; DNA: TGTGCCATCAGTGACGGAGACTATGGCTACACCTTC
V: TRBV9; D: TRBD2; size: .; J: TRBJ2-7; CDR3: CASSAPLVRLAPYEQYF; DNA: TGTGCCAGCAGCGCGCCCCTCGTCAGACTAGCGCCCTACGAGCAGTACTTC
V: TRBV27; D: .; size: .; J: TRBJ2-1; CDR3: CASSFDRDHRGANEQFF; DNA: TGTGCCAGCAGTTTCGACCGGGACCACCGGGGGGCCAATGAGCAGTTCTTC
V: TRBV27; D: .; size: .; J: TRBJ2-3; CDR3: CASRGTGTDTQYF; DNA: TGTGCCAGCAGAGGAACGGGGACAGATACGCAGTATTTT
V: TRBV28; D: .; size: .; J: TRBJ2-7; CDR3: CASSPQTLTETYEQYF; DNA: TGTGCCAGCAGCCCACAGACCCTCACGGAAACCTACGAGCAGTACTTC
V: TRBV9; D: TRBD1; size: .; J: TRBJ1-4; CDR3: CASSFRQGQGGEKLFF; DNA: TGTGCCAGCAGCTTCCGTCAGGGACAGGGTGGTGAAAAACTGTTTTTT
V: TRBV28; D: TRBD2; size: .; J: TRBJ2-3; CDR3: CASTPTVGGSPDTQYF; DNA: TGTGCCAGCACCCCTACCGTGGGCGGGAGTCCAGATACGCAGTATTTT
V: TRBV27; D: TRBD1; size: .; J: TRBJ1-2; CDR3: CASSTGTANYGYTF; DNA: TGTGCCAGCAGTACCGGGACAGCAAACTATGGCTACACCTTC
V: TRBV6-1; D: TRBD1; size: .; J: TRBJ1-1; CDR3: CASSPTGEAEAFF; DNA: TGTGCCAGCAGTCCCACAGGGGAGGCTGAAGCTTTCTTT
V: TRBV5-4; D: TRBD2; size: few; J: TRBJ2-1; CDR3: CASSLRAGADEQFF; DNA: TGTGCCAGCAGCTTGAGAGCGGGAGCCGACGAGCAGTTCTTC
V: TRBV28; D: .; size: .; J: TRBJ2-1; CDR3: CASSSGTLPNEQFF; DNA: TGTGCCAGCAGTTCCGGTACGTTACCCAATGAGCAGTTCTTC
V: TRBV5-8; D: TRBD1; size: .; J: TRBJ1-5; CDR3: CASSLAPSGQGGQPQHF; DNA: TGTGCCAGCAGCTTGGCCCCGTCGGGACAGGGTGGTCAGCCCCAGCATTTT
V: TRBV4-3; D: .; size: few; J: TRBJ2-6; CDR3: CASSQDHSSGANVLTF; DNA: TGCGCCAGCAGCCAAGATCATAGCTCTGGGGCCAACGTCCTGACTTTC
V: TRBV7-9; D: TRBD2; size: .; J: TRBJ2-2; CDR3: CASTIAGANTGELFF; DNA: TGTGCCAGCACTATAGCGGGAGCGAACACCGGGGAGCTGTTTTTT
V: TRBV7-8; D: .; size: .; J: TRBJ1-2; CDR3: CASSFRALYGYTF; DNA: TGTGCCAGCAGCTTCCGAGCTTTGTATGGCTACACCTTC
V: TRBV29-1; D: TRBD1; size: .; J: TRBJ2-5; CDR3: CSVQGAQETQYF; DNA: TGCAGCGTGCAGGGGGCGCAGGAGACCCAGTACTTC
V: TRBV21-1; D: .; size: few; J: TRBJ2-2; CDR3: CASSKDPSGVEGTGELFF; DNA: TGTGCCAGCAGCAAAGATCCTAGCGGGGTCGAGGGCACCGGGGAGCTGTTTTTT
V: TRBV14; D: TRBD1; size: .; J: TRBJ1-1; CDR3: CASSQATGHYTEAVF; DNA: TGTGCCAGCAGCCAGGCGACAGGGCATTACACTGAAGCTGTCTTT
V: TRBV4-1; D: .; size: .; J: TRBJ2-7; CDR3: CASSQDRGSSYEQYF; DNA: TGCGCCAGCAGCCAAGATCGCGGCAGTTCCTACGAGCAGTACTTC
V: TRBV4-1; D: TRBD2; size: .; J: TRBJ2-7; CDR3: CASSLSGTSDEQYF; DNA: TGCGCCAGCAGCCTATCCGGGACTAGCGACGAGCAGTACTTC
V: TRBV7-2; D: .; size: .; J: TRBJ2-7; CDR3: CASSFVSYEQYF; DNA: TGTGCCAGCAGCTTCGTCTCCTACGAGCAGTACTTC
V: TRBV15; D: TRBD1; size: .; J: TRBJ1-5; CDR3: CATSRKSGQGPQPQHF; DNA: TGTGCCACCAGCCGAAAGTCGGGACAGGGTCCCCAGCCCCAGCATTTT
V: TRBV7-2; D: TRBD2; size: .; J: TRBJ2-3; CDR3: CASSLDSSGLTDTQYF; DNA: TGTGCCAGCAGCTTAGATTCTAGCGGGTTGACAGATACGCAGTATTTT
V: TRBV9; D: .; size: .; J: TRBJ2-5; CDR3: CASSADRQTKETQYF; DNA: TGTGCCAGCAGCGCCGACAGGCAAACCAAAGAGACCCAGTACTTC